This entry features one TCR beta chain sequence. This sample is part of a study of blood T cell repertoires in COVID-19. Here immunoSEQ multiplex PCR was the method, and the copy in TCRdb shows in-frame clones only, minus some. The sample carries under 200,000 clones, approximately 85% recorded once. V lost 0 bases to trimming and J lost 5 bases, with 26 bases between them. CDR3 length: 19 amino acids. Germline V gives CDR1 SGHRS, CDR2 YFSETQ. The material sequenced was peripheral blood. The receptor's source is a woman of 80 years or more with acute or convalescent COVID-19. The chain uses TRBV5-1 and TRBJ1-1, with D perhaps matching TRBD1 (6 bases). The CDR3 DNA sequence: TGCGCCAGCAGCTTGGGCTCCCCGGCAGGTAGAAGGGGGGGGACTGAAGCTTTCTTT. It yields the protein CASSLGSPAGRRGGTEAFF.